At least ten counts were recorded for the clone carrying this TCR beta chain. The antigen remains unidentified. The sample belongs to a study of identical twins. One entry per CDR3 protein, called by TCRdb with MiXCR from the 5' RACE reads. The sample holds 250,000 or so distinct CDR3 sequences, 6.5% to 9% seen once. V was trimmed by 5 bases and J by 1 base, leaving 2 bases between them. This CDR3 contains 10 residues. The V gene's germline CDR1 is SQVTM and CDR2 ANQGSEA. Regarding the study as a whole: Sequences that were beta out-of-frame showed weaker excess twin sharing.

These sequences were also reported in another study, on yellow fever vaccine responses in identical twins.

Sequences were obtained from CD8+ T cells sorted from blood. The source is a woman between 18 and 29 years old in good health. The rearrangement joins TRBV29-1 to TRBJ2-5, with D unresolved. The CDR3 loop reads CSVLQETQYF. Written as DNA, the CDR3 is TGCAGCGTTCTCCAAGAGACCCAGTACTTC.